Given below is one TCR beta chain in context. This sample is part of a study of blood T cell repertoires in COVID-19. CDR3 size: 13 residues. V was clipped by 6 bases and J by 7 bases; unmatched bases: 8. The germline V gene encodes CDR1 MNHEY and CDR2 SVGAGI. Sequencing was performed with immunoSEQ multiplex PCR; in TCRdb, only in-frame clones are kept and a portion is missing. The sample records about 130,000 clones, about 92% being singletons. Source material: peripheral blood. The sequence derives from a man aged 55 to 70 with COVID-19, enrolled during active disease. The chain links TRBV6-5 to TRBJ2-5; 7 nucleotides line up with TRBD1. The CDR3, as DNA: TGTGCCAGCAGCCGACAGGGAGACGGGACCCAGTACTTC. It codes for CASSRQGDGTQYF.